This T cell receptor beta chain stems from a study of regulatory T cells in long-lasting Graves disease. The J segment lost 8 bases and the V segment lost 5 bases, leaving 7 bases of the junction unmatched. Germline CDR1 reads SEHNR; CDR2 reads FQNEAQ (reference sequence). The CDR3 consists of 15 residues. As to time point: newly diagnosed GD, antithyroid drugs for less than 3 months. Researchers made the TCR library from RNA that was extracted from PBMCs. HTBI primers from iRepertoire and Arm-PCR of CDR3 regions yielded the TCR beta libraries. TCRdb re-called the multiplex PCR reads through MiXCR, storing one row per CDR3 protein. The sample records approximately 350,000 distinct CDR3 sequences, 16% being singletons. The sample holds many counts of this clonotype. This sample also appeared in a second study, on T cells in Graves' hyperthyroidism and ophthalmopathy.

Material: peripheral blood mononuclear cells (PBMCs), obtained at new diagnosis, from a patient treated with antithyroid drugs. The chain has TRBV7-9 and TRBJ2-1; TRBD1 aligns across 12 bases. This receptor was obtained from a man aged 35-49 years with Graves disease. CDR3 in amino acids: CASSPGTGGADEQFF. The CDR3 coding sequence is TGTGCCAGCAGCCCAGGGACAGGGGGCGCGGATGAGCAGTTCTTC.